This T cell receptor gamma chain was captured by sequencing in a study of gamma delta lymphoproliferative disorders and STAT genes. Background on the study: The EuroClonality-NGS protocol was used to prepare delta libraries. General study findings and limits: Nearly all major patient gamma and delta clonotypes were public; only two gamma clonotypes were disease-private. Gamma repertoires grouped patients separately from controls; delta repertoires showed no separation.

The sample holds many counts of this clone. What it binds is not known. Different DNA sequences within this sample yield the same CDR3. With CATT, TCRdb re-called clones from the multiplex PCR reads. In the table there are thousands of gamma-chain clones, approximately 6.5% of which are singletons. Sequencing used genomic DNA taken from PBMCs of patients and controls. Trimming cost V 3 bases and J 4 bases; bases outside gene matches: 6. Per germline, CDR1 VTNTFY and CDR2 YDVSTARD (reference sequence). This CDR3 region has 13 residues. The chain employs TRGV3 and TRGJ1 or TRGJ2. The J gene was not available in TCRdb and was assigned here by matching the DNA to germline segments. The TCR originated in a human donor in good health. The sequenced material came from blood. DNA for the CDR3: TGTGCCACCTGGGACTCCCCCTATTATAAGAAACTCTTT. Residues: CATWDSPYYKKLF.